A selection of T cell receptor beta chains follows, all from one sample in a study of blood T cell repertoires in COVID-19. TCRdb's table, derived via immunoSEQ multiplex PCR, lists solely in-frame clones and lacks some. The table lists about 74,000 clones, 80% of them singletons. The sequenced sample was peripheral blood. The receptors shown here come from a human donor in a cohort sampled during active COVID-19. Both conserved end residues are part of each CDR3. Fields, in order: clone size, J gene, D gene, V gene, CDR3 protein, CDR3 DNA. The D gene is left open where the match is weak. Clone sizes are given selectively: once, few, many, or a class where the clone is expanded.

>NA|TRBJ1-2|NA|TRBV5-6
CASSLGSVYGYTF
TGTGCCAGCAGCTTGGGGAGTGTCTATGGCTACACCTTC
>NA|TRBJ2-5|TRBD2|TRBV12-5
CASGKETSGRVETQYF
TGTGCTAGTGGTAAAGAGACTAGCGGGAGAGTAGAGACCCAGTACTTC
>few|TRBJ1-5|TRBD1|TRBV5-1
CASSLGGTANQPQHF
TGCGCCAGCAGCTTAGGGGGCACGGCAAATCAGCCCCAGCATTTT
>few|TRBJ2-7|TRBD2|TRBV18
CASSPSGTREREQYF
TGTGCCAGCTCACCCTCCGGGACTAGAGAACGCGAGCAGTACTTC
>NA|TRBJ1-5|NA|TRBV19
CASSIAGYQPQHF
TGTGCCAGTAGTATTGCGGGTTATCAGCCCCAGCATTTT
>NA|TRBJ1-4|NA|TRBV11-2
CASSLRKGGEKLFF
TGTGCCAGCAGCTTAAGGAAGGGGGGGGAAAAACTGTTTTTT
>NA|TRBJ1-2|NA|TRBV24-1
CATSPGQPYGYTF
TGTGCCACCAGTCCGGGACAACCCTATGGCTACACCTTC
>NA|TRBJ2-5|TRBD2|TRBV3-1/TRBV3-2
CASAGGPKETQYF
TGTGCCAGCGCGGGAGGGCCGAAAGAGACCCAGTACTTC
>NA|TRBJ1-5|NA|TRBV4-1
CASSQPGQTGDQPQHF
TGCGCCAGCAGCCAACCGGGACAAACCGGTGATCAGCCCCAGCATTTT
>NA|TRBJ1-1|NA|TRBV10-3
CAISESGGNTEAFF
TGTGCCATCAGTGAGTCGGGAGGGAACACTGAAGCTTTCTTT
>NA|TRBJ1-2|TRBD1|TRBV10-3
CAISAGTGAFSGGYTF
TGTGCCATCAGTGCTGGGACAGGGGCTTTCTCGGGGGGCTACACCTTC
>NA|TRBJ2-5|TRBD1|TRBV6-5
CASSIQGSQETQYF
TGTGCCAGCAGTATACAGGGGTCCCAAGAGACCCAGTACTTC
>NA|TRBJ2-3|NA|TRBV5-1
CASSLDPGTSTDTQYF
TGCGCCAGCAGCTTGGATCCAGGGACTAGCACAGATACGCAGTATTTT
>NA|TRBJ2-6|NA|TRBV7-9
CASSHRQTESSGANVLTF
TGTGCCAGCAGCCACAGACAGACCGAGAGCTCTGGGGCCAACGTCCTGACTTTC
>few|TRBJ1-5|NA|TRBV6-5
CASRSTGNGNQPQHF
TGTGCCAGCAGGTCCACAGGCAACGGCAATCAGCCCCAGCATTTT
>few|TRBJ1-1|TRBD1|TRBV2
CASSSLQGAGTEAFF
TGTGCCAGCAGCTCCCTACAGGGGGCAGGCACTGAAGCTTTCTTT
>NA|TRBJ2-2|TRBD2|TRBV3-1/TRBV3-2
CASTSGTSGANTGELFF
TGTGCCAGCACCTCAGGGACTAGCGGCGCGAACACCGGGGAGCTGTTTTTT
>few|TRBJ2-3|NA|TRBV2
CAGGDGWTDTQYF
TGTGCCGGAGGGGACGGTTGGACAGATACGCAGTATTTT
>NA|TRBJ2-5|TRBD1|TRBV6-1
CASSESRAGGETQYF
TGTGCCAGCAGTGAGAGTCGGGCAGGGGGAGAGACCCAGTACTTC
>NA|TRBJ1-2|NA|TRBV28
CASRAGWNYGYTF
TGTGCCAGCAGAGCCGGGTGGAACTATGGCTACACCTTC
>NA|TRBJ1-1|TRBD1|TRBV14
CASSHRRGSHTEAFF
TGTGCCAGCAGCCACCGCAGGGGGTCGCACACTGAAGCTTTCTTT
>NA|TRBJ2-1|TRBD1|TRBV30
CAWSGGGTGGNEQFF
TGTGCCTGGAGTGGGGGTGGGACAGGGGGCAATGAGCAGTTCTTC
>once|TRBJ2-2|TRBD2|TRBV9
CASSVELAGTNTGELFF
TGTGCCAGCAGCGTAGAACTAGCGGGGACGAACACCGGGGAGCTGTTTTTT
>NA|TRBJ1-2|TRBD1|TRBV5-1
CASSLEGTGAYGYTF
TGCGCCAGCAGCTTGGAGGGGACAGGGGCCTATGGCTACACCTTC
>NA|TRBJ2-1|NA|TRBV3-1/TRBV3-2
CASSPTRERDEQFF
TGTGCCAGCAGCCCTACTCGGGAGAGGGATGAGCAGTTCTTC
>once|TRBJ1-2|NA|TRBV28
CASSLARAANYGYTF
TGTGCCAGCAGTTTAGCCAGGGCAGCTAACTATGGCTACACCTTC
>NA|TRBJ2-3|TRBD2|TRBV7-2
CASSPHTQRETDTQYF
TGTGCCAGCAGCCCCCATACGCAGCGGGAGACAGATACGCAGTATTTT
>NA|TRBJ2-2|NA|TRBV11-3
CASSLRALVSGTGELFF
TGTGCCAGCAGCTTAAGGGCACTAGTCTCCGGCACCGGGGAGCTGTTTTTT
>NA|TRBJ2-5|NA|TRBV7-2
CASSLATRRTETQYF
TGTGCCAGCAGCTTAGCTACCCGGAGAACGGAGACCCAGTACTTC
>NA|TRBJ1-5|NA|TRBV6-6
CATHSTGYNQPQHF
TGTGCCACCCACTCAACAGGATACAATCAGCCCCAGCATTTT
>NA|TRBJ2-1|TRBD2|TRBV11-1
CASRGTSGGASSEQFF
TGTGCCAGTCGCGGGACTAGCGGGGGGGCCAGTAGTGAGCAGTTCTTC
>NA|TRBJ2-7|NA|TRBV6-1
CASSDSRVHEQYF
TGTGCCAGCAGTGATAGTCGGGTCCACGAGCAGTACTTC
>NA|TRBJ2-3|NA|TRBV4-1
CASSEADTQYF
TGCGCCAGCAGCGAGGCAGATACGCAGTATTTT
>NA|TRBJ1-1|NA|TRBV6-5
CATGRGMNTEAFF
TGTGCCACCGGACGGGGGATGAACACTGAAGCTTTCTTT
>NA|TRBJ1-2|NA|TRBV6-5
CASSRGQLWGYTF
TGTGCCAGCAGTCGTGGACAGCTCTGGGGCTACACCTTC
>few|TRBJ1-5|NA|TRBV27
CASRPGHLSSQPQHF
TGTGCCAGCAGGCCGGGACACTTATCCAGTCAGCCCCAGCATTTT
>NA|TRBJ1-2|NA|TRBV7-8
CASSSRGVPEIRRTF
TGTGCCAGCAGCTCCCGGGGAGTCCCCGAAATTCGTCGTACCTTC
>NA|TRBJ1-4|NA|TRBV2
CASSPDKVEKLFF
TGTGCCAGCAGTCCAGACAAGGTTGAAAAACTGTTTTTT
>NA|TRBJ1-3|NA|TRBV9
CASSVGGTGNTIYF
TGTGCCAGCAGCGTAGGAGGGACTGGAAACACCATATATTTT
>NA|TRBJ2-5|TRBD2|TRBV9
CASSAEWGASGVETQYF
TGTGCCAGCAGCGCGGAGTGGGGGGCTAGCGGGGTGGAGACCCAGTACTTC
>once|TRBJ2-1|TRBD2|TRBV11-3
CASSLRLAGHNEQFF
TGTGCCAGCAGCTTAAGACTAGCGGGTCACAATGAGCAGTTCTTC